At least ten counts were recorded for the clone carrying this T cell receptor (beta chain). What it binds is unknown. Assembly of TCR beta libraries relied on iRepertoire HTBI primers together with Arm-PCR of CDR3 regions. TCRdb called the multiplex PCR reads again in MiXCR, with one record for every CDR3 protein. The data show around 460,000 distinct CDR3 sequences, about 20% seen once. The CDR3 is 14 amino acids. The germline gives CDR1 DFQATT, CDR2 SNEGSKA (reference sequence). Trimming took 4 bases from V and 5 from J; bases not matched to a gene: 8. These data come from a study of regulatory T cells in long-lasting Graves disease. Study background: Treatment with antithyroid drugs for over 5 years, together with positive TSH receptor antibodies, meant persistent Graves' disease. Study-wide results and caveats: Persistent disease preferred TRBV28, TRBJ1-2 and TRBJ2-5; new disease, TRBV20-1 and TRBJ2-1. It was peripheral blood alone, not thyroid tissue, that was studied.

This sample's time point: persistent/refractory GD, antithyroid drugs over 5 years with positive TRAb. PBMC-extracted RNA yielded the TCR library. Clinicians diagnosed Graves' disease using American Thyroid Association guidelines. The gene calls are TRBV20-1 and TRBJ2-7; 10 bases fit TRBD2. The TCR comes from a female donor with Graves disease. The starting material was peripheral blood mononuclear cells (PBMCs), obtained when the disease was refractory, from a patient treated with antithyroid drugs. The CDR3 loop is CSATPLAGANEQYF. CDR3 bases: TGCAGTGCTACCCCGCTAGCGGGGGCCAACGAGCAGTACTTC.